Described below is a single T cell receptor beta chain sequence and its context. Authors' data handling: Researchers report that nucleated cell counts were estimated from reference gene primer amplification. Assay used: immunoSEQ multiplex PCR; TCRdb lists only in-frame clones, some missing. V, J and clone size reflect that table, while D and trimming were determined from the DNA. The repertoire includes some 150,000 clones, under 90% of them detected once, and 40% to 55% sits in the top ten. This entry belongs to a study of blood T cell repertoires in COVID-19. As for the study in general: Researchers got acute and convalescent COVID-19 samples from the United States, Italy and Spain. PBMCs, B-cell-depleted T cells, or T cells provided the cDNA or gDNA that made up the material.

This CDR3 has 14 amino acids. CDR1 and CDR2 from the germline V gene are LGHDT and YNNKEL (reference sequence). V was clipped by 1 base and J by 4 bases, with 10 bases between them. Material for sequencing was peripheral blood. The receptor was isolated from a human donor in a cohort sampled during active COVID-19. This chain uses TRBV3-1 (or the pseudogene TRBV3-2) with TRBJ2-5; TRBD2 is a possible D gene (5 bases). The chain's CDR3 is CASSQVPGRETQYF. The CDR3 DNA reads as TGTGCCAGCAGCCAAGTTCCGGGAAGAGAGACCCAGTACTTC.